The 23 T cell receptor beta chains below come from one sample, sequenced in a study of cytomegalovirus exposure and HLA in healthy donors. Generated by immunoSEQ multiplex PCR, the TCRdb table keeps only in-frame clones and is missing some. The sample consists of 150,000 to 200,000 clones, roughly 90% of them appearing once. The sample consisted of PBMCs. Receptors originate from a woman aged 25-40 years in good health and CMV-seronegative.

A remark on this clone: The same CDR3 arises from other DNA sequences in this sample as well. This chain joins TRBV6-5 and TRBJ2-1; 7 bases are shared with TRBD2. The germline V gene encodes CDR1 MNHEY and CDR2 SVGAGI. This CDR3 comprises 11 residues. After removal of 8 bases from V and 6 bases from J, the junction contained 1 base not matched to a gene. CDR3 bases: TGTGCCAGCTCGGGGGGCAATGAGCAGTTCTTC. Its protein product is CASSGGNEQFF.

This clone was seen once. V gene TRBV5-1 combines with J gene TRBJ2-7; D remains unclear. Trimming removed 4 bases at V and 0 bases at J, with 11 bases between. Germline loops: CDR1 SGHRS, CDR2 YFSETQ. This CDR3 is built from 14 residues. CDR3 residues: CASSPRLSSYEQYF. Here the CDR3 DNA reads TGCGCCAGCAGCCCTCGGCTTAGCTCCTACGAGCAGTACTTC.

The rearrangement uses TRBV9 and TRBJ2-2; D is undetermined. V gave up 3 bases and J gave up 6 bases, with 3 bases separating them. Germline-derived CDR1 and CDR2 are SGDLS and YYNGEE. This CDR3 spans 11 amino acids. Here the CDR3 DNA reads TGTGCCAGCAGCGCCTCCGGGGAGCTGTTTTTT. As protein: CASSASGELFF.

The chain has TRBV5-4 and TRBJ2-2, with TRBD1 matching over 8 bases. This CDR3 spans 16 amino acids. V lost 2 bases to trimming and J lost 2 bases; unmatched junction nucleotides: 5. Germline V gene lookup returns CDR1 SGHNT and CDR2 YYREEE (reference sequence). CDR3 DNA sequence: TGTGCCAGCAGCTTTTGGCAGGGGGCAAACACCGGGGAGCTGTTTTTT. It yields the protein CASSFWQGANTGELFF.

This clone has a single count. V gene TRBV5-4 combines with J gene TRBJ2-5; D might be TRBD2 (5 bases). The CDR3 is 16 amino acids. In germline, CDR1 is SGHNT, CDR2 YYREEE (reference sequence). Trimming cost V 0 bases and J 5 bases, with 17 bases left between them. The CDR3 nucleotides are TGTGCCAGCAGCTTGGCCGGAATAACCCGGACTGAGACCCAGTACTTC. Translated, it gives CASSLAGITRTETQYF.

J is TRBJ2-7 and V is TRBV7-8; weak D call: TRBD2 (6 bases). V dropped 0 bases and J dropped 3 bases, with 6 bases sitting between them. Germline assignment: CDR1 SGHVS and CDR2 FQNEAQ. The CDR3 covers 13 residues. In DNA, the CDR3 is TGTGCCAGCAGCTTAGCGCGGGACTACGAGCAGTACTTC. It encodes CASSLARDYEQYF.

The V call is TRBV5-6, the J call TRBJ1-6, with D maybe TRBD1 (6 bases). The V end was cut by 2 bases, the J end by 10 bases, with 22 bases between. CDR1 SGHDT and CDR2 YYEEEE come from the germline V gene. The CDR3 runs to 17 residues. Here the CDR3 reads CASSFRGNRAVLSPLHF. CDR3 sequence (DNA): TGTGCCAGCAGCTTCCGCGGGAACAGGGCGGTCCTATCACCCCTCCACTTT.

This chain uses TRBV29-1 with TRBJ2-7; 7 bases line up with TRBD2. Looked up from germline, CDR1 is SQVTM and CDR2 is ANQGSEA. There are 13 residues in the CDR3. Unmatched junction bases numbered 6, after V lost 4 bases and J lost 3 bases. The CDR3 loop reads CSVASGPVYEQYF. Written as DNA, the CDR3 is TGCAGCGTTGCTAGCGGCCCGGTCTACGAGCAGTACTTC.

CDR3 sequence reads: CASSTARNEQFF. The DNA of the CDR3 is TGTGCCAGCAGCACAGCGAGGAATGAGCAGTTCTTC. The V gene is TRBV9, the J gene TRBJ2-1; no definite D call. The ends were cut back, 4 bases at V and 7 bases at J, with 9 bases in the middle. The length of the CDR3 is 12 residues. Germline CDR1 SGDLS, CDR2 YYNGEE.

The CDR3 coding sequence is TGTGCCAGCTCACCGTCGGACAGGGACCCCTATGGCTACACCTTC. Its protein is CASSPSDRDPYGYTF. The chain recombines TRBV18 with TRBJ1-2; TRBD1 agrees at 8 bases. J gave up 4 bases and V 3 bases, and 7 bases lay outside the gene matches. The germline gives CDR1 KGHSH, CDR2 LQKENI. The CDR3 is 15 residues long.

The CDR3: CASSLGTSSGNTIYF. As DNA, the CDR3 is TGTGCCAGCAGCTTAGGGACTAGCTCTGGAAACACCATATATTTT. The chain uses TRBV7-9 and TRBJ1-3, with unresolved D. The CDR3 has 15 residues. V lost 1 base to trimming and J lost 0 bases, with 7 bases between them. In germline, CDR1 is SEHNR, CDR2 FQNEAQ (reference sequence).

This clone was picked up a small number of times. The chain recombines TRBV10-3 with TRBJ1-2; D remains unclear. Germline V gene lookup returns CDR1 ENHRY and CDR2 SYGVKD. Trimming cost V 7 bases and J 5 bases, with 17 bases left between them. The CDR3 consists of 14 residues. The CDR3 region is CAITQTDGAYGYTF. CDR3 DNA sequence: TGTGCCATCACCCAAACCGACGGCGCGTATGGCTACACCTTC.

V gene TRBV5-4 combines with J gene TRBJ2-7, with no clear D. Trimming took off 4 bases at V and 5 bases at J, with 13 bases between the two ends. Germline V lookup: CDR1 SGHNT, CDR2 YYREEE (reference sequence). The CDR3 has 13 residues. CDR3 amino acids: CASSSTNLDEQYF. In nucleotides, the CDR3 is TGTGCCAGCAGCAGTACTAATCTGGACGAGCAGTACTTC. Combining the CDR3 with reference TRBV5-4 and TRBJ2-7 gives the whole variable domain ETGVTQSPTHLIKTRGQQVTLRCSSQSGHNTVSWYQQALGQGPQFIFQYYREEENGRGNFPPRFSGLQFPNYSSELNVNALELDDSALYLCASSSTNLDEQYFGPGTRLTVT.

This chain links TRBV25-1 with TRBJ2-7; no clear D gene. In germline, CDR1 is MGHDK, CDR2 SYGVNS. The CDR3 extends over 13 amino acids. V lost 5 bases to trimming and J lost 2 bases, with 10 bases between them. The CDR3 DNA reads TGTGCCAGCAGTAATCAAAACCCCTACGAGCAGTACTTC. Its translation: CASSNQNPYEQYF.

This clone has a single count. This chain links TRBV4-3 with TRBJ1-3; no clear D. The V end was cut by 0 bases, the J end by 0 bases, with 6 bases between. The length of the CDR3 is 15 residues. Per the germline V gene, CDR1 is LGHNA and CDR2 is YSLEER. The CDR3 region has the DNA TGCGCCAGCAGCCAAGACCGGAACTCTGGAAACACCATATATTTT. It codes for CASSQDRNSGNTIYF.

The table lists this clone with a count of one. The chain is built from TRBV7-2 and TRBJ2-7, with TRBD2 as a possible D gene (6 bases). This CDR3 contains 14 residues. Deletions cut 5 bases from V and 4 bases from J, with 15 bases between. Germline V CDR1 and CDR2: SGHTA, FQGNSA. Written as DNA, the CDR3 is TGTGCCAGCAGCACCCTGGCTAGCGAGTACGAGCAGTACTTC. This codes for CASSTLASEYEQYF.

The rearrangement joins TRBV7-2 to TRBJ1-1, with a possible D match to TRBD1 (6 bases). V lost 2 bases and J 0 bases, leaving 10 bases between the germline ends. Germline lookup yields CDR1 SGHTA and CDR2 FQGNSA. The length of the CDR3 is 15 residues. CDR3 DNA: TGTGCCAGCAGCTTACAGGGGTTTTTGAACACTGAAGCTTTCTTT. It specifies CASSLQGFLNTEAFF.

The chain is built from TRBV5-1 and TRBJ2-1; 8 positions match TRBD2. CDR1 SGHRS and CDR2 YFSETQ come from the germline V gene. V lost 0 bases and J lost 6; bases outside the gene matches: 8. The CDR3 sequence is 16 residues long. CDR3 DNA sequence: TGCGCCAGCAGCTTGGCCGGGGGCGGGAGGAGCAATGAGCAGTTCTTC. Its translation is CASSLAGGGRSNEQFF.

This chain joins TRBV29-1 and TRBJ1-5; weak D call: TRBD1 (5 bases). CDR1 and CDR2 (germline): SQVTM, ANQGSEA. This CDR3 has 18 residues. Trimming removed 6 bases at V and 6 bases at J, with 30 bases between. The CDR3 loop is CSVGDGVGPRDSGQPQHF. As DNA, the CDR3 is TGCAGCGTCGGGGACGGAGTAGGCCCGAGGGATTCCGGTCAGCCCCAGCATTTT.

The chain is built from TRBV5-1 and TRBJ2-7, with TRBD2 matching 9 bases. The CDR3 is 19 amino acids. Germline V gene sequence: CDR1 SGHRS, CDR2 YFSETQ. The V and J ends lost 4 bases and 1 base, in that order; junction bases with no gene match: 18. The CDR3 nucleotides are TGCGCCAGCAGCATAAGGACTAGCGCCCCGACTATCTTATCCTACGAGCAGTACTTC. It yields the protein CASSIRTSAPTILSYEQYF.

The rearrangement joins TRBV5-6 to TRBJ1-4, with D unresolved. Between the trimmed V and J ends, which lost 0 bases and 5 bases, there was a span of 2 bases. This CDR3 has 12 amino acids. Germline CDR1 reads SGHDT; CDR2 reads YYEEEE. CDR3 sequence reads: CASSLGNEKLFF. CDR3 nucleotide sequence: TGTGCCAGCAGCTTGGGGAATGAAAAACTGTTTTTT.

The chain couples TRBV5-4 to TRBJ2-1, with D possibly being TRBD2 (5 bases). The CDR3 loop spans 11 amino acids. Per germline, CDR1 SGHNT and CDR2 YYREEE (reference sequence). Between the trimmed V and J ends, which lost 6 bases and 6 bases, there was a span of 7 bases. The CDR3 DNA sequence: TGTGCCAGCATAGCGCGCAATGAGCAGTTCTTC. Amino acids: CASIARNEQFF.

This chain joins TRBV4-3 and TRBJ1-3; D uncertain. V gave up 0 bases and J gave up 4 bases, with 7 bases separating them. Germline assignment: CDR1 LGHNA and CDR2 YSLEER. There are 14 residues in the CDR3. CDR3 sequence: CASSQDQRGNTIYF. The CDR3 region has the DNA TGCGCCAGCAGCCAAGACCAGAGGGGAAACACCATATATTTT.